One sample yielded the 31 T cell receptor beta chains listed below, sequenced in a study of cytomegalovirus exposure and HLA in healthy donors. Repertoires were generated with immunoSEQ multiplex PCR, while TCRdb's copy carries only in-frame clones and drops some. The data show some 140,000 clones, with approximately 85% seen just once and 1.4% held by the top ten. Sequenced: PBMCs. These receptors all stem from a young woman in good health and CMV-seronegative.

The chain has TRBV7-6 and TRBJ2-7, with D possibly being TRBD1 (5 bases). The CDR3 spans 14 residues. The germline V gene encodes CDR1 SGHVS and CDR2 FNYEAQ. V was pared by 5 bases and J by 4 bases, with 15 bases between. This chain's CDR3 is CASSPLAGMYEQYF. The CDR3 nucleotides read TGTGCCAGCAGCCCGCTTGCAGGGATGTACGAGCAGTACTTC.

CDR3 in amino acids: CASSQQGNTEAFF. DNA for the CDR3: TGTGCCAGCAGCCAACAGGGGAACACTGAAGCTTTCTTT. The chain carries TRBV27 and TRBJ1-1; D might be TRBD1 (6 bases). Trimming removed 6 bases at V and 1 base at J, with 9 bases between. CDR1 is MNHEY, CDR2 SMNVEV, per germline (reference sequence). The CDR3 consists of 13 residues.

A note on this clone: Additional DNA sequences in this sample encode the identical CDR3. The chain links TRBV15 to TRBJ1-5; possibly TRBD1 for D (6 bases). The CDR3 totals 15 residues. V lost 3 bases to trimming and J lost 1 base, with 10 bases between them. In germline, CDR1 is LNHNV, CDR2 YYDKDF (reference sequence). This CDR3 is CATSRDTGSNQPQHF. The CDR3 nucleotides are TGTGCCACCAGCAGGGACACAGGGAGCAATCAGCCCCAGCATTTT.

This clone was seen only once. V usage is TRBV29-1 and J usage is TRBJ1-1; a weak D match, TRBD1 (5 bases). This CDR3 spans 14 amino acids. Germline loops: CDR1 SQVTM, CDR2 ANQGSEA. V lost 7 bases and J lost 5, with 20 bases in between. The CDR3 spells CSGKRDSQGTEAFF. The CDR3 bases are TGCAGCGGCAAGAGAGACAGCCAAGGGACTGAAGCTTTCTTT.

This clone has only a few counts. J is TRBJ1-1 and V is TRBV5-1, with unresolved D. The CDR3 is 13 residues long. The V gene lost 4 bases and the J gene lost 1 base, with 8 bases spanning the gap. Germline values: CDR1 SGHRS, CDR2 YFSETQ. In nucleotides, the CDR3 is TGCGCCAGCAGCGGGCAAGAGAACACTGAAGCTTTCTTT. Encoded protein: CASSGQENTEAFF.

This clone appeared a single time. This chain links TRBV2 with TRBJ1-5; TRBD1 matches 11 bases. Germline-derived CDR1 and CDR2 are SNHLY and FYNNEI. This CDR3 region has 15 residues. J was trimmed by 6 bases and V by 6 bases; bases with no gene match: 7. The CDR3 nucleotides read TGTGCCAGCAGCGCTGGACAGGGGGCGGCTCAGCCCCAGCATTTT. This translates into CASSAGQGAAQPQHF.

In this sample, this clone turned up many times. The CDR3 region has the DNA TGTGCCAGCAGCTTAAGGACTAGCGGTTACAATGAGCAGTTCTTC. Its protein is CASSLRTSGYNEQFF. This sequence joins TRBV7-3 and TRBJ2-1; TRBD2 matches 10 bases. The V gene's germline CDR1 is SGHTA and CDR2 FQGTGA. The V gene end was trimmed by 1 base and the J gene end by 4 bases; junction bases not matched to a gene: 1. The CDR3 extends over 15 amino acids.

CDR3 amino acids: CASSSYMSESVTEAFF. The CDR3 DNA is TGTGCCAGCAGCTCATATATGTCCGAAAGCGTCACTGAAGCTTTCTTT. V and J are TRBV5-6 and TRBJ1-1; no clear D. V gave up 3 bases and J gave up 4 bases, with 19 bases separating them. Germline CDR1 reads SGHDT; CDR2 reads YYEEEE. The CDR3 runs to 16 residues.

The V gene is TRBV18, the J gene TRBJ1-2; 7 positions match TRBD1. The CDR3 is 16 residues long. Germline V gene data show CDR1 as KGHSH and CDR2 as LQKENI. Trimming cost V 3 bases and J 7 bases; bases outside gene matches: 14. The CDR3 here is CASSPPSPGQRGGYTF. The CDR3 region has the DNA TGTGCCAGCTCACCGCCCTCCCCGGGACAGAGGGGTGGCTACACCTTC. Complete variable domain (other parts from reference TRBV18 and TRBJ1-2): NAGVMQNPRHLVRRRGQEARLRCSPMKGHSHVYWYRQLPEEGLKFMVYLQKENIIDESGMPKERFSAEFPKEGPSILRIQQVVRGDSAAYFCASSPPSPGQRGGYTFGSGTRLTVV.

The chain joins TRBV14 to TRBJ2-7, with 7 nucleotides matching TRBD1. Germline assignment: CDR1 SGHDN and CDR2 FVKESK. The CDR3 runs to 15 residues. With V trimmed by 0 bases and J by 4 bases, 6 bases remained unmatched. CDR3 in DNA: TGTGCCAGCAGCCAAGAGGGCCGCAGGGGGTACGAGCAGTACTTC. Protein product: CASSQEGRRGYEQYF.

J is TRBJ2-1 and V is TRBV15; possible D gene TRBD1, 5 bases. This CDR3 comprises 14 residues. Germline V gene data show CDR1 as LNHNV and CDR2 as YYDKDF (reference sequence). The V gene lost 2 bases and the J gene lost 5 bases, with 10 bases spanning the gap. CDR3 loop: CATSRHNRNNEQFF. The CDR3, as DNA: TGTGCCACCAGCAGACACAACAGGAACAATGAGCAGTTCTTC.

The chain couples TRBV2 to TRBJ2-1, with unresolved D. This CDR3 contains 15 residues. CDR1 is SNHLY and CDR2 is FYNNEI in the germline V gene. V lost 7 bases and J lost 0, with 13 bases in between. The CDR3 region is CASIQDGISYNEQFF. The CDR3 DNA follows: TGTGCCAGCATCCAGGATGGTATCTCCTACAATGAGCAGTTCTTC. Looking up the rest from reference TRBV2 and TRBJ2-1 gives the full variable domain: EPEVTQTPSHQVTQMGQEVILRCVPISNHLYFYWYRQILGQKVEFLVSFYNNEISEKSEIFDDQFSVERPDGSNFTLKIRSTKLEDSAMYFCASIQDGISYNEQFFGPGTRLTVL.

The chain couples TRBV4-3 to TRBJ2-1; a possible D gene is TRBD2 (5 bases). CDR3 size: 12 residues. Germline V gene lookup returns CDR1 LGHNA and CDR2 YSLEER. V was cut by 0 bases and J by 13 bases, with 10 bases left in between. The CDR3 DNA reads as TGCGCCAGCAGCCAAGATTCGACTACCCAGTTCTTC. Translation: CASSQDSTTQFF.

This chain connects TRBV9 to TRBJ2-7; D unresolved. The CDR3 contains 13 residues. Per the germline V gene, CDR1 is SGDLS and CDR2 is YYNGEE. V was shortened by 0 bases and J by 0 bases, with 4 bases between the two germline ends. DNA for the CDR3: TGTGCCAGCAGCGTAGGCAGCTCCTACGAGCAGTACTTC. Its translation is CASSVGSSYEQYF.

The chain recombines TRBV4-1 with TRBJ2-1; 7 nucleotides align to TRBD1. CDR3 length: 13 residues. Germline V gene sequence: CDR1 MGHRA, CDR2 YSYEKL. Losses at the gene ends were 0 bases for V and 15 bases for J; bases not matched to a gene: 8. CDR3 region: CASSQDPGTVPFF. The CDR3 DNA is TGCGCCAGCAGCCAAGATCCCGGGACAGTCCCGTTCTTC.

The V and J genes are TRBV27 and TRBJ2-1; 9 bases fit TRBD2. Trimming cost V 4 bases and J 8 bases; bases outside gene matches: 12. CDR3 size: 16 residues. Germline V gives CDR1 MNHEY, CDR2 SMNVEV (reference sequence). Here the CDR3 DNA reads TGTGCCAGCAGTTCCCCCACCCTAGCGGGGAGGGATGAGCAGTTCTTC. Encoded protein: CASSSPTLAGRDEQFF.

The rearrangement uses TRBV7-6 and TRBJ2-3; the D is unclear. V was clipped by 3 bases and J by 0 bases, with 7 bases between them. The germline CDR1 and CDR2 sequences are SGHVS and FNYEAQ. There are 14 residues in the CDR3. The CDR3 loop is CASSLAASTDTQYF. The CDR3, as DNA: TGTGCCAGCAGCTTGGCGGCTAGCACAGATACGCAGTATTTT.

The chain is built from TRBV2 and TRBJ1-4; D unresolved. CDR3 length equals 17 residues. With 3 bases removed from V and 2 bases from J, the gap between germline ends came to 16 bases. CDR1 and CDR2 from the germline V gene are SNHLY and FYNNEI. In DNA form, the CDR3 reads TGTGCCAGCAGTGAGCAGGTGACGGTGTCGACTAATGAAAAACTGTTTTTT. Protein product: CASSEQVTVSTNEKLFF.

The chain recombines TRBV29-1 with TRBJ1-5; no reliable D call. The CDR3 loop spans 13 amino acids. V lost 4 bases, J lost 0 bases, and 7 bases lay in between. Looked up from germline, CDR1 is SQVTM and CDR2 is ANQGSEA. The CDR3 DNA reads as TGCAGCGTTGTTTCGGGTAGCAATCAGCCCCAGCATTTT. Translated, it gives CSVVSGSNQPQHF.

This clone was seen just once. The CDR3 DNA reads as TGTGCCAGCAGCTTAGGGGAGGCTTCTACGTACGAGCAGTACTTC. Translating it yields CASSLGEASTYEQYF. The chain is built from TRBV7-9 and TRBJ2-7, with TRBD2 as a possible D gene (6 bases). The V and J ends lost 1 base and 4 bases respectively, with 14 bases between them. The CDR3 runs to 15 residues. In germline, CDR1 is SEHNR, CDR2 FQNEAQ (reference sequence).

The chain employs TRBV5-8 and TRBJ1-1; no definite D call. Germline V gene data show CDR1 as SGHTS and CDR2 as YDEGEE. This CDR3 region has 14 residues. The ends were cut back, 2 bases at V and 4 bases at J, with 12 bases in the middle. The CDR3 DNA reads as TGTGCCAGCAGCTTCTGGAGGTCAGGCACTGAAGCTTTCTTT. Translation gives CASSFWRSGTEAFF.

This chain uses TRBV28 with TRBJ2-7; TRBD1 might be the D (6 bases). Germline V lookup: CDR1 MDHEN, CDR2 SYDVKM. V lost 2 bases and J 5 bases, leaving 19 bases between the germline ends. The CDR3 runs to 16 residues. CDR3 DNA: TGTGCCAGCAGTTTACCATCATCAGGGGCACCAAACGAGCAGTACTTC. This codes for CASSLPSSGAPNEQYF.

CDR3: CASSVETGGTGELFF. The CDR3 nucleotides read TGTGCCAGCAGCGTAGAAACGGGGGGCACCGGGGAGCTGTTTTTT. This chain uses TRBV9 with TRBJ2-2; 7 nucleotides match TRBD2. Germline V gives CDR1 SGDLS, CDR2 YYNGEE. The CDR3 has 15 amino acids. Germline trimming cut 0 bases from V and 4 bases from J; bases unmatched to any gene: 3.

V usage is TRBV29-1 and J usage is TRBJ2-1; 8 bases agree with TRBD2. The CDR3 totals 14 residues. V trimming: 7 bases; J trimming: 7 bases; junction bases outside the gene matches: 12. Germline CDR1 SQVTM, CDR2 ANQGSEA. The CDR3 DNA is TGCAGCGCACGAAGCGGGGGCCGGGGAAATGAGCAGTTCTTC. Translation: CSARSGGRGNEQFF.

The chain employs TRBV7-9 and TRBJ1-5; possible D gene TRBD1, 5 bases. CDR3 length: 16 amino acids. V shed 1 base and J shed 0 bases, with 10 bases lying between them. CDR1 and CDR2 (germline): SEHNR, FQNEAQ (reference sequence). The CDR3 loop reads CASSLEGINSNQPQHF. As DNA, the CDR3 is TGTGCCAGCAGCTTAGAGGGGATCAATAGCAATCAGCCCCAGCATTTT. The whole variable domain, remainder taken from reference TRBV7-9 and TRBJ1-5, is DTGVSQNPRHKITKRGQNVTFRCDPISEHNRLYWYRQTLGQGPEFLTYFQNEAQLEKSRLLSDRFSAERPKGSFSTLEIQRTEQGDSAMYLCASSLEGINSNQPQHFGDGTRLSIL.

The chain carries TRBV10-1 and TRBJ1-4, with D tentatively TRBD1 (6 bases). Between the trimmed V and J ends, which lost 5 bases and 5 bases, there was a span of 15 bases. The CDR3 contains 15 residues. Germline CDR1 reads WNHNN; CDR2 reads SYGVQD (reference sequence). The CDR3: CASSPSGAANEKLFF. CDR3 bases: TGCGCCAGCAGTCCGTCAGGGGCTGCCAATGAAAAACTGTTTTTT.

The chain recombines TRBV7-8 with TRBJ2-2; perhaps TRBD2 as D (7 bases). Germline CDR1 SGHVS, CDR2 FQNEAQ. CDR3 length equals 17 residues. Trimming took off 3 bases at V and 6 bases at J, with 20 bases between the two ends. CDR3 nucleotide sequence: TGTGCCAGCAGCTTCTGGCGGGGGCGTCTGTTCTCCGGGGAGCTGTTTTTT. Protein: CASSFWRGRLFSGELFF.

The gene calls are TRBV4-3 and TRBJ2-7, with 10 bases lining up with TRBD2. CDR3 length equals 15 residues. Per the germline V gene, CDR1 is LGHNA and CDR2 is YSLEER. Germline trimming cut 2 bases from V and 2 bases from J; bases unmatched to any gene: 3. This CDR3 reads CASSQQSGGAYEQYF. The DNA for the CDR3 is TGCGCCAGCAGCCAACAGAGCGGGGGGGCCTACGAGCAGTACTTC.

The genes are TRBV7-2 and TRBJ1-2; weak D call: TRBD1 (6 bases). The CDR3 is made up of 13 amino acids. V lost 6 bases, J lost 5 bases, and 13 bases lay in between. Germline lookup yields CDR1 SGHTA and CDR2 FQGNSA. The CDR3 sequence: CASRYGQQYGYTF. CDR3 DNA: TGTGCCAGCAGGTATGGACAGCAATATGGCTACACCTTC.

This sequence joins TRBV6-5 and TRBJ1-3; the D is unclear. This CDR3 has 14 amino acids. Germline CDR1 reads MNHEY; CDR2 reads SVGAGI. V gave up 6 bases and J gave up 2 bases, with 11 bases separating them. CDR3 bases: TGTGCCAGCAGCCGACAAACGGCTGGAAACACCATATATTTT. Encoded protein: CASSRQTAGNTIYF.

This clone was observed a few times. This chain connects TRBV7-2 to TRBJ2-7; TRBD2 matches at 10 bases. Germline V CDR1 and CDR2: SGHTA, FQGNSA. V shed 1 base, J shed 3 bases, and the junction held 6 bases outside the gene matches. The CDR3 length is 16 residues. DNA for the CDR3: TGTGCCAGCAGCTTAGTTAACCTAGCGGGGGTCTACGAGCAGTACTTC. Amino acids: CASSLVNLAGVYEQYF.